The entry that follows covers one T cell receptor (beta chain) sequence. No cognate antigen has been identified for it. Base qualities are missing; no much larger clone stands one base away. The entry originates in a study of long-term antiretroviral therapy in people with HIV (dated by TCRdb to between 2021 and 2024). Background on the whole study: The earliest samples were collected approximately a decade before the 2015 WHO recommendation for immediate ART, a period when ART was typically delayed until CD4 counts fell. A retrospective serial study tested whether changes in peripheral blood TRB repertoire composition and diversity were associated with ART initiation and durable HIV suppression. A total of some 210 cryopreserved PBMC samples were contributed to the cohort by 30 adults with confirmed HIV infection, with samples collected serially over a mean of around 6 years (range 1-12). Among the approximately 27 participants with HIV, about 11 were female. Test extractions of a monoclonal T-cell line alongside 33 polyclonal samples showed no cross-contamination during QIAcube processing. Paper-wide results and their limitations: The repertoire was dominated across all time points by expanded TRB clones identified before ART initiation, although this dominance was seen to fluctuate and to decrease in many PLHIV after ART. Because pre-ART samples had limited cell numbers, profiling was done on unsorted PBMC rather than on sorted CD4+ and CD8+ T cells. Starting ART was linked to a significant rise in TRB diversity, yet even after long-term ART the diversity remained significantly lower than in transplant donor controls. Inferences about post-ART repertoire changes are limited because no data were available on ART adherence, viral resistance or therapy changes. HIV repertoires had narrower CDR3 length ranges than controls, and the network structure suggested an antigen-experienced repertoire that shifted only slightly toward naive after ART. Owing to limited PBMC availability, only the TCR beta chain was sequenced, without alpha chain pairing. The samples were dated from the mid-2000s to the late 2010s, and the ART regimens that were used may be less effective than current ART regimens.

The immunoSEQ hsTCRB v3.0 assay was used at survey level resolution to sequence the TRB variable region. The targeted TRB sequencing depth was roughly 40,000-55,000 T-cell genomes per sample. Pooled TRB libraries were sequenced on an Illumina MiSeq with a v3 150-cycle kit. On the study's bioinformatics: Repertoire analysis ran in R within a reproducible Nextflow workflow covering QC, data transformation and analysis. LymphoSeq2, an R package for exploring AIRR-Seq data, was used to implement the custom analyses. Several samples that produced fewer than 5000 total TRB sequences were removed, so 188 HIV repertoires were analyzed. Among the 190 or so HIV repertoires that were kept, approximately 61 were collected before ART initiation and more than 120 were collected after ART initiation. Repertoires were downsampled to 5000 TRB nucleotide sequences, and summary statistics were averaged over 100 downsampling iterations. Only TRB sequences with CDR3 regions of at least seven amino acids were retained for analysis. A Shannon entropy-derived clonality score and the Gini coefficient were used to measure diversity. Repertoire networks linked the top 5000 CDR3 amino acid sequences whenever two sequences differed by an edit distance of one. GLIPH2 predicted antigen specificity groups and MHC restriction for TRB CDR3 amino acid sequences. CDR3 amino acid sequences were matched against VDJdb and McPAS-TCR to flag known CMV, EBV, HIV or tissue antigen associations. Pre-ART, post-ART and control groups were compared with Wilcoxon signed-rank tests and Holm-Bonferroni correction. The table comes from immuneACCESS by way of TCRdb, which keeps in-frame sequences with V and J called. Part of the clones is missing from these tables; in studies checked, under half for an unresolved V gene and the rest for unknown reasons. V and J calls and clone size follow that table, whereas D and trimming were derived from the DNA. Here the sample has some 11,000 clones; over 80% occur a single time. The ten largest clonotypes hold 15% to 20% of the sample.

Inclusion was restricted to participants for whom at least one PBMC sample before ART initiation and at least two post-ART samples were available. Treatment was received in the United States of America by all participants with HIV. Before DNA extraction, cryopreserved samples of about 0.95-11 million PBMC were thawed and then washed. At the time of the earliest PBMC sample, participants with HIV were aged between roughly 20 and 55 years. Per participant, PBMC samples came from 1-4 timepoints prior to ART initiation and 2-8 timepoints following ART initiation, for a median of 7 samples. Serial HIV viral load, CD4+ T-cell count, ART history and demographic data were obtained for every participant. Genomic DNA was extracted from unsorted PBMC with a Qiagen kit on a QIAcube, processed in batches of 12 samples. The CDR3 covers 15 residues, taking in both the cysteine and the phenylalanine. Only CDR3 DNA is held: 45 bases, read in frame from base 1. The germline V gene gives CDR1 as SGHAT and CDR2 as FQNNGV. The junction shows trimming of 1 base on V and 2 bases on J, and the gene matches do not reach 4 bases of it.

This TCR was sampled from a man aged 40-55 years with HIV. This material consisted of unsorted PBMCs, taken 3.4 years after starting antiretroviral therapy. The sequence links TRBV11-2 to TRBJ1-2; 7 bases in the junction line up with TRBD1. The DNA reads TGTGCCAGCAGCTTAGTTCCGACAGGGAACTATGGCTACACCTTC. Its coded protein is CASSLVPTGNYGYTF.